This is a list of T cell receptor beta chains from one sample in a study of T cell repertoires in cytomegalovirus infection. No antigens are known for them. TCRdb re-called the reads through MiXCR, storing one row per CDR3 protein. The sample has about 340,000 distinct CDR3 sequences; almost 30% are singletons. The sequencing used cultured PBMCs, collected from culture after CMV antigen stimulation. These receptor sequences come from a human donor in good health (CMV status not recorded). Some clones in this sample may be carry-over from other donors' samples. The CDR3 runs from the conserved cysteine through the conserved F or W. The D gene is left open where the match is weak. A row's size may be missing; if present it is once, few, many or a size class.

CDR3: CASSPLAGDYNEQFF
DNA: TGTGCCAGCAGTCCACTAGCGGGAGATTACAATGAGCAGTTCTTC
V: TRBV27
size: once
D: TRBD2
J: TRBJ2-1

CDR3: CASSRGETNYGYTF
DNA: TGTGCCAGCAGCAGGGGGGAGACGAACTATGGCTACACCTTC
V: TRBV7-9
size: .
D: .
J: TRBJ1-2

CDR3: CASSRRQGLIYEQYF
DNA: TGTGCCAGTAGTAGGCGGCAGGGTTTAATCTACGAGCAGTACTTC
V: TRBV19
size: once
D: .
J: TRBJ2-7

CDR3: CASTPEGGPVRSTQYF
DNA: TGTGCCAGCACCCCAGAGGGGGGCCCCGTAAGGTCGACCCAGTACTTC
V: TRBV7-8
size: few
D: .
J: TRBJ2-5

CDR3: CASTGLAGVHNEQFF
DNA: TGCGCCAGCACTGGACTAGCGGGAGTCCACAATGAGCAGTTCTTC
V: TRBV5-1
size: .
D: TRBD2
J: TRBJ2-1

CDR3: CASSLGKNTEAFF
DNA: TGTGCCAGCAGTTTAGGGAAGAACACTGAAGCTTTCTTT
V: TRBV12-3/TRBV12-4
size: many
D: .
J: TRBJ1-1

CDR3: CASSKGLAGAGELFF
DNA: TGTGCCAGCAGTAAGGGACTAGCGGGAGCCGGGGAGCTGTTTTTT
V: TRBV27
size: once
D: TRBD2
J: TRBJ2-2

CDR3: CASSRINLAGDTDTQYF
DNA: TGTGCCAGTAGTCGAATAAACCTAGCGGGGGACACAGATACGCAGTATTTT
V: TRBV19
size: .
D: TRBD2
J: TRBJ2-3

CDR3: CASKLQGRNKYTF
DNA: TGTGCCAGCAAACTACAGGGGCGTAACAAATACACCTTC
V: TRBV28
size: .
D: TRBD1
J: TRBJ1-2

CDR3: CASSGGTGEYNEQFF
DNA: TGTGCCAGCAGCGGCGGGACAGGGGAGTACAATGAGCAGTTCTTC
V: TRBV9
size: .
D: TRBD1
J: TRBJ2-1

CDR3: CASSRPNRETTIYF
DNA: TGTGCCAGCAGCCGACCAAACAGGGAGACCACCATATATTTT
V: TRBV4-2
size: .
D: .
J: TRBJ1-3

CDR3: CASSESSGVWNEQFF
DNA: TGTGCCAGCAGTGAGAGTAGCGGGGTTTGGAATGAGCAGTTCTTC
V: TRBV6-4
size: .
D: TRBD2
J: TRBJ2-1

CDR3: CASSLGGGGYEQYF
DNA: TGTGCCAGCAGCTTGGGCGGAGGGGGATACGAGCAGTACTTC
V: TRBV5-4
size: .
D: .
J: TRBJ2-7

CDR3: CASSLRGSPWETQYF
DNA: TGTGCCAGCAGTTTAAGGGGTAGTCCCTGGGAGACCCAGTACTTC
V: TRBV28
size: few
D: .
J: TRBJ2-5

CDR3: CASRSTVEKLFF
DNA: TGTGCCAGCAGGTCGACAGTTGAAAAACTGTTTTTT
V: TRBV7-9
size: many
D: .
J: TRBJ1-4

CDR3: CASSLGFQDALHF
DNA: TGTGCCAGCAGCTTAGGGTTCCAGGATGCCCTCCACTTT
V: TRBV7-2
size: few
D: .
J: TRBJ1-6

CDR3: CASSTTSGRGERIMFYEQYF
DNA: TGTGCCAGTAGTACCACTAGCGGGAGAGGGGAGAGGATTATGTTCTACGAGCAGTACTTC
V: TRBV19
size: .
D: TRBD2
J: TRBJ2-7

CDR3: CASSQDRTSGNSYEQYF
DNA: TGTGCCAGCAGCCAAGATCGCACTAGCGGGAACTCCTACGAGCAGTACTTC
V: TRBV4-2
size: few
D: TRBD2
J: TRBJ2-7

CDR3: CASSSSWGTGNTIYF
DNA: TGTGCCAGCAGTTCTAGCTGGGGAACTGGAAACACCATATATTTT
V: TRBV12-3/TRBV12-4
size: few
D: .
J: TRBJ1-3

CDR3: CASSRRAVTTNEKLFF
DNA: TGTGCCAGCTCACGACGCGCTGTCACAACTAATGAAAAACTGTTTTTT
V: TRBV18
size: .
D: .
J: TRBJ1-4

CDR3: CSARGDPGQGYYGYTF
DNA: TGCAGTGCTAGGGGGGACCCGGGACAGGGTTATTATGGCTACACCTTC
V: TRBV20-1
size: few
D: TRBD1
J: TRBJ1-2

CDR3: CASSPGQILSISYNEQFF
DNA: TGCGCCAGCAGCCCTGGACAGATCCTTTCGATCTCCTACAATGAGCAGTTCTTC
V: TRBV5-1
size: few
D: .
J: TRBJ2-1

CDR3: CASSLRAGGDEQFF
DNA: TGTGCCAGCAGTTTACGGGCGGGAGGGGATGAGCAGTTCTTC
V: TRBV12-3/TRBV12-4
size: .
D: TRBD2
J: TRBJ2-1

CDR3: CASSKRVISGANVLTF
DNA: TGTGCCAGCAGCAAACGGGTCATCTCTGGGGCCAACGTCCTGACTTTC
V: TRBV7-2
size: many
D: .
J: TRBJ2-6

CDR3: CASSLAGSTQYF
DNA: TGTGCCAGCAGCTTAGCGGGGTCGACCCAGTACTTC
V: TRBV7-2
size: few
D: .
J: TRBJ2-5

CDR3: CASSMGLFNSPLHF
DNA: TGTGCCAGCAGTATGGGACTGTTTAATTCACCCCTCCACTTT
V: TRBV25-1
size: .
D: .
J: TRBJ1-6

CDR3: CASSLLEEAFF
DNA: TGTGCCAGCAGTTTACTCGAGGAAGCTTTCTTT
V: TRBV12-3/TRBV12-4
size: .
D: .
J: TRBJ1-1

CDR3: CASSSSLSRGEQFF
DNA: TGTGCCAGCAGCTCCTCCTTAAGCAGGGGGGAGCAGTTCTTC
V: TRBV7-9
size: few
D: TRBD1
J: TRBJ2-1

CDR3: CASTGLLYEQYF
DNA: TGTGCCAGCACGGGACTACTCTACGAGCAGTACTTC
V: TRBV28
size: .
D: TRBD2
J: TRBJ2-7

CDR3: CSARVGTFSAKNIQYF
DNA: TGCAGTGCTAGAGTTGGGACCTTCTCGGCCAAAAACATTCAGTACTTC
V: TRBV20-1
size: .
D: .
J: TRBJ2-4

CDR3: CASSQSLGGYEQYF
DNA: TGCGCCAGCAGCCAAAGTTTAGGGGGCTACGAGCAGTACTTC
V: TRBV4-1
size: .
D: .
J: TRBJ2-7

CDR3: CASRTGQTNTEAFF
DNA: TGTGCCAGTAGAACGGGACAGACGAACACTGAAGCTTTCTTT
V: TRBV19
size: .
D: TRBD1
J: TRBJ1-1

CDR3: CASNEGSPYEQYF
DNA: TGTGCCAGCAATGAAGGGTCCCCCTACGAGCAGTACTTC
V: TRBV7-2
size: few
D: .
J: TRBJ2-7

CDR3: CASSPLNPGGNEQFF
DNA: TGTGCCAGCAGCCCTCTGAACCCAGGGGGAAATGAGCAGTTCTTC
V: TRBV12-3/TRBV12-4
size: .
D: TRBD1
J: TRBJ2-1

CDR3: CASSLGVAESRGAQYF
DNA: TGTGCCAGCAGCTTAGGAGTAGCGGAGTCCCGGGGGGCCCAGTACTTC
V: TRBV7-2
size: few
D: TRBD2
J: TRBJ2-5

CDR3: CASSIVPGPYNEQFF
DNA: TGTGCCAGTAGTATTGTCCCGGGACCTTACAATGAGCAGTTCTTC
V: TRBV19
size: .
D: .
J: TRBJ2-1

CDR3: CSARSGRGGQPQHF
DNA: TGCAGTGCTAGGTCAGGCAGAGGTGGCCAGCCCCAGCATTTT
V: TRBV20-1
size: .
D: .
J: TRBJ1-5

CDR3: CASRKGTAEAFF
DNA: TGTGCCAGCAGGAAGGGGACAGCTGAAGCTTTCTTT
V: TRBV6-1
size: few
D: TRBD1
J: TRBJ1-1

CDR3: CASSSTRLAGSDTQYF
DNA: TGTGCCAGCAGCTCGACTCGACTAGCGGGGTCAGATACGCAGTATTTT
V: TRBV7-8
size: many
D: TRBD2
J: TRBJ2-3

CDR3: CASSQDGLRTDTQYF
DNA: TGTGCCAGCAGCCAAGACGGATTACGCACAGATACGCAGTATTTT
V: TRBV14
size: .
D: .
J: TRBJ2-3

CDR3: CASFARSRNTIYF
DNA: TGTGCCAGCTTCGCCCGCTCTAGAAACACCATATATTTT
V: TRBV28
size: few
D: .
J: TRBJ1-3